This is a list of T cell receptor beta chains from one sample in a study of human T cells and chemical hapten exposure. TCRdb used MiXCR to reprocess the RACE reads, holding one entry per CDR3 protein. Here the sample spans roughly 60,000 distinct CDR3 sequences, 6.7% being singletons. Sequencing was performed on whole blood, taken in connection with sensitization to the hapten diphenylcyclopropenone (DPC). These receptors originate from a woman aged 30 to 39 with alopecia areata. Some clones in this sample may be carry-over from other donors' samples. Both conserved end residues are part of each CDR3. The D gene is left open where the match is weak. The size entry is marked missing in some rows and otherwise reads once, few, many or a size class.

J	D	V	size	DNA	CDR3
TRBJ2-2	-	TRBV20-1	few	TGCAGTGCTAGACTAGCTTACACCGGGGAGCTGTTTTTT	CSARLAYTGELFF
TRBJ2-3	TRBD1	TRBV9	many	TGTGCCAGCAGCGTATACGGGACAGGGGGCACAGATACGCAGTATTTT	CASSVYGTGGTDTQYF
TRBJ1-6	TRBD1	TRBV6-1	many	TGTGCCTGCACGGGACAGGGGGCAATAAGCTCACCCCTCCACTTT	CACTGQGAISSPLHF
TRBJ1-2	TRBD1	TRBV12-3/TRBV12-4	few	TGTGCCAGCAGCCAGTCCGGGACAGGGCCCAATGGCTACACCTTC	CASSQSGTGPNGYTF
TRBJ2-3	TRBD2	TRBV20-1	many	TGCAGTGCTAGCGCCTCGACTAGCGGGGGGGCCGATACGCAGTATTTT	CSASASTSGGADTQYF
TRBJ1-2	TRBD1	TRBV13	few	TGTGCCAGCAGCTTAGAAAAGGACAGGATCGGCTACACCTTC	CASSLEKDRIGYTF
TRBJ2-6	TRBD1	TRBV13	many	TGTGCCAGCAGCCCACAGGGGGAGCTACCCTCTGGGGCCAACGTCCTGACTTTC	CASSPQGELPSGANVLTF
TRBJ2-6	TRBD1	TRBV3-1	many	TGTGCCAGCAGCCATCTCACACAGGGGGCCCTTCTCTCTGGGGCCAACGTCCTGACTTTC	CASSHLTQGALLSGANVLTF
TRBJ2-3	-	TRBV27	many	TGTGCCAGCATGGAATCGGGGCGCCCATCGCAGTATTTT	CASMESGRPSQYF
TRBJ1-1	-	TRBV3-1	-	TGTGCCAGCAGCCCCGGAGGGCCCCGGGGTGAAGCTTTCTTT	CASSPGGPRGEAFF
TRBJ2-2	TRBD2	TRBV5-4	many	TGTGCCAGCAGCTTTTCGGCTAGCGGCACCGGGGAGCTGTTTTTT	CASSFSASGTGELFF
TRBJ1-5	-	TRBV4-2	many	TGTGCCAGCAGCCAGGAGGCATGGGATCCCCAGCATTTT	CASSQEAWDPQHF
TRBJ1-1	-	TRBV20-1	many	TGCAGTGCTAGCGAATTCTTCAGGGGACCAAGGAACACTGAAGCTTTCTTT	CSASEFFRGPRNTEAFF
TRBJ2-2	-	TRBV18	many	TGTGCCAGCTCACCGACCGGACAGAACACCGGGGAGCTGTTTTTT	CASSPTGQNTGELFF
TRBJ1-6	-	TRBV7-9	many	TGTGCCAGCAGCTTACATACCGATAATTCACCCCTCCACTTT	CASSLHTDNSPLHF
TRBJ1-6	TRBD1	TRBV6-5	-	TGTGCCAGCAGCCCGGACAGGGTAGACTATAATTCACCCCTCCACTTT	CASSPDRVDYNSPLHF
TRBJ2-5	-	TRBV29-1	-	TGCAGCGGATACATCTCACAAGAGACCCAGTACTTC	CSGYISQETQYF
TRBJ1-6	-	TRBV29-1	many	TGCAGCGTAAAAAGCACCCCTAATTCACCCCTCCACTTT	CSVKSTPNSPLHF
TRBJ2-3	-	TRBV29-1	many	TGCAGCGTTGAAGGGGGGTCAGATACGCAGTATTTT	CSVEGGSDTQYF
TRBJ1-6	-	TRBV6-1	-	TGTGCCAGCAGTGTTTCCCAAGGTTCAGATTCACCCCTCCACTTT	CASSVSQGSDSPLHF
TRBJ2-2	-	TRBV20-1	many	TGCAGTGCTAGCGCAGGGCAGGGGTCCACCGGGGAGCTGTTTTTT	CSASAGQGSTGELFF
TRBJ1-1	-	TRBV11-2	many	TGTGCCAGCAGCTCCTCCACAGTGAACACTGAAGCTTTCTTT	CASSSSTVNTEAFF
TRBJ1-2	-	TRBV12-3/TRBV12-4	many	TGTGCCAGCAGTTTAGTACTAGATGGCTACACCTTC	CASSLVLDGYTF
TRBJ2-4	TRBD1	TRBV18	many	TGTGCCAGCTCACCCGACAGGGTGGGTCAGTACTTC	CASSPDRVGQYF
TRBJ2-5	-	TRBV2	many	TGTGCCAGCAGTGAAGCATCGGGGCCGGGGGAGGAGACCCAGTACTTC	CASSEASGPGEETQYF
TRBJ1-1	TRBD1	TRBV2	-	TGTGCCAGCCGACAGGGCTCACCTGAAGCTTTCTTT	CASRQGSPEAFF
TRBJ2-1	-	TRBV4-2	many	TGTGCCAGCAGCCAAGAGGATTTGAGGACGGGACAGTTCTTC	CASSQEDLRTGQFF
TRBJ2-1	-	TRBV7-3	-	TGTGCCAGCAGCTTGAAGTCGGGTCAGTCCCTAGGAAATGAGCAGTTCTTC	CASSLKSGQSLGNEQFF
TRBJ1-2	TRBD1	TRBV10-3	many	TGTGCCATCAGTAGCCGGGACAGGGGGCGGAACTATGGCTACACCTTC	CAISSRDRGRNYGYTF
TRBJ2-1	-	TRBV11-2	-	TGTGCCAGCAGCTTAGGTGGGGGAGATTACAATGAGCAGTTCTTC	CASSLGGGDYNEQFF
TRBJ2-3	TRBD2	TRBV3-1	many	TGTGCCAGCAGCCAAGACACTAGCGGGGGGACAGATACGCAGTATTTT	CASSQDTSGGTDTQYF
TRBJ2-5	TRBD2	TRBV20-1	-	TGCAGTGCTCGCGGGGCTAGCGGGGAGACCCAGTACTTC	CSARGASGETQYF
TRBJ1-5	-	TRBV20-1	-	TGCAGTGCTAGAGATGGCAGGGGTGGCAATCAGCCCCAGCATTTT	CSARDGRGGNQPQHF
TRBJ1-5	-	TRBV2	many	TGTGCCAGCAGTGAAGAGGGACCCCAGCATTTT	CASSEEGPQHF
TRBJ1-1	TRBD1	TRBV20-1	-	TGCAGTGCTAGCTTGACAGGGTGTTGTACTGAAGCTTTCTTT	CSASLTGCCTEAFF
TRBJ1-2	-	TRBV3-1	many	TGTGCCAGCAGCCAAGATGTCGCCTTAAACTATGGCTACACCTTC	CASSQDVALNYGYTF
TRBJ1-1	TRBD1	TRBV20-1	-	TGCAGTGCTAGGACAGGGGGCGGGTTATACACTGAAGCTTTCTTT	CSARTGGGLYTEAFF
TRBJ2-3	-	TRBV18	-	TGTGCCAGCTCACCCTCTTATGCAGACGTAGGGTTTGCAGATACGCAGTATTTT	CASSPSYADVGFADTQYF
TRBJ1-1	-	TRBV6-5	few	TGTGCCAGCAGCATGGAGGTGGTCCGATCGGTTGAAGCTTTCTTT	CASSMEVVRSVEAFF
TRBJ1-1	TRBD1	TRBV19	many	TGTGCCAGCCGCGGGACAGGAACTATGAACACTGAAGCTTTCTTT	CASRGTGTMNTEAFF
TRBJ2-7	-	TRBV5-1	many	TGCGCCAGCAGCTTGGAAAGGGCTGACGAGCAGTACTTC	CASSLERADEQYF
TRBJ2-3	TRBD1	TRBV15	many	TGTGCCACCAGCAGGGGTAGAGGGACAGACACAGATACGCAGTATTTT	CATSRGRGTDTDTQYF
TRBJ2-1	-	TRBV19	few	TGTGCCAGTAGGAAGGGGGGTAGGGGGGACAATGAGCAGTTCTTC	CASRKGGRGDNEQFF
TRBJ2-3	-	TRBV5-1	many	TGCGCCAGCAGCTTGGGGGGCACAGATACGCAGTATTTT	CASSLGGTDTQYF
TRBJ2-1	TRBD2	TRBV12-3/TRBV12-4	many	TGTGCCACCGACGTACTAGCGGGTTCCTACAATGAGCAGTTCTTC	CATDVLAGSYNEQFF
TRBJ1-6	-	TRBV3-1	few	TGTGCCAGCAGACAAGGCCTCTCCTATAATTCACCCCTCCACTTT	CASRQGLSYNSPLHF
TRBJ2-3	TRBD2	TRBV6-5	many	TGTGCCAGCAGTTACGGGCTAGCGGGGGGCACAGATACGCAGTATTTT	CASSYGLAGGTDTQYF
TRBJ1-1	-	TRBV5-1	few	TGCGCCAGCAGCTCCACAGGGTCATCCTATTCGAACACTGAAGCTTTCTTT	CASSSTGSSYSNTEAFF
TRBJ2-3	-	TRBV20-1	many	TGCAGTGCTAGAGGGACAGATACGCAGTATTTT	CSARGTDTQYF
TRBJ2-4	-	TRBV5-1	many	TGCGCCAGCAGCTTGGCACTAACCGGGACAAGAAACATTCAGTACTTC	CASSLALTGTRNIQYF
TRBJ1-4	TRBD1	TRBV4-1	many	TGCGCCAGCAGCCAAGATATTGGGACGGGACAGGTTGAAAAACTGTTTTTT	CASSQDIGTGQVEKLFF
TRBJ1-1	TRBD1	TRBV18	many	TGTGCCAGCTCACCACTTAGACAGGGGGCAGATACTGAAGCTTTCTTT	CASSPLRQGADTEAFF
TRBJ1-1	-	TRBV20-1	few	TGCAGTGCTAGTCAAGGGATCACTGAAGCTTTCTTT	CSASQGITEAFF